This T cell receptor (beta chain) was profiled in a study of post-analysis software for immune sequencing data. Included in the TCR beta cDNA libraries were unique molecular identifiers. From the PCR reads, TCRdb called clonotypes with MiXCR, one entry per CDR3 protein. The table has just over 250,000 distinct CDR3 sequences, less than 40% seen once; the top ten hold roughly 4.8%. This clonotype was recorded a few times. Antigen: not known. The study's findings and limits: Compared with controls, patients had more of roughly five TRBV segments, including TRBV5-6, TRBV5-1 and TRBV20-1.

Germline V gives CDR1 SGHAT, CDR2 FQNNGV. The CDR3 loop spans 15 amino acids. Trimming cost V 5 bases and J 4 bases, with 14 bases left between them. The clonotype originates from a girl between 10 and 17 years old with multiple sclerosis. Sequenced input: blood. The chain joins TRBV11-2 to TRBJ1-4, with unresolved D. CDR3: CASSLRPEINEKLFF. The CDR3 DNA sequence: TGTGCCAGCAGCCTACGTCCGGAGATTAATGAAAAACTGTTTTTT.